This T cell receptor (beta chain) derives from a study of T cells in Graves' hyperthyroidism and ophthalmopathy. Authors of the study amplified TCR beta CDR3 regions from RNA transcripts. First-round RT-PCR targeting the TCR CDR3 was performed with the HTBI primer set. TCRdb re-analysed the multiplex PCR reads in MiXCR, keeping a single row per CDR3 protein. The repertoire has about 380,000 distinct CDR3 sequences, roughly 12% of them found once; the top ten carry less than 25%. This clonotype was found many times. This CDR3 has 13 residues. Trimming took 6 bases from V and 6 from J, leaving 13 bases between them. CDR1 MDHEN and CDR2 SYDVKM come from the germline V gene.

Input material: blood. The receptor's source is a man younger than 40 with Graves' hyperthyroidism that later progressed to Graves' ophthalmopathy. The chain has TRBV28 and TRBJ2-3; tentatively, D is TRBD2 (7 bases). This chain's CDR3 is CASRRGGRDTQYF. In DNA form, the CDR3 reads TGTGCCAGCAGGCGCGGGGGCCGGGATACGCAGTATTTT.